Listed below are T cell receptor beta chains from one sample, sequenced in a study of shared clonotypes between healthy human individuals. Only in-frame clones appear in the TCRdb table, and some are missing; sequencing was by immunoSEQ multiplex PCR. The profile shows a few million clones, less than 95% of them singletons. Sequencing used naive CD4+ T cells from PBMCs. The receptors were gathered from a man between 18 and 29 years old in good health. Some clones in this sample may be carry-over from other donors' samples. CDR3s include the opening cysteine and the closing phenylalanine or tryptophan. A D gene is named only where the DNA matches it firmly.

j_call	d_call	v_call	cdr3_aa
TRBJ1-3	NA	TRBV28	CASSNLRQYVANTIYF
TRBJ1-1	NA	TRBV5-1	CASSFGDSEAFF
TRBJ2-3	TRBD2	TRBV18	CASSSGTSGSINTQYF
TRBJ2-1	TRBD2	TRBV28	CASSLAGTSGVNEQFF
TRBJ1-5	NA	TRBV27	CARRRGTVTYSNQPQHF
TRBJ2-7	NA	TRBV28	CASHTTLRRGYEQYF
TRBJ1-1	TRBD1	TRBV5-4	CASSSGQGNTEAFF
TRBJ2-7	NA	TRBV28	CASSINYEQYF
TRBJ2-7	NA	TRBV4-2	CASRQMGGREQYF
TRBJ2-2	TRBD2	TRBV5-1	CASSESGSGQTGELFF
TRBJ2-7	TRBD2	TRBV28	CASSFRASGSREQYF
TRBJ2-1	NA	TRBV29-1	CSVESKNEQFF
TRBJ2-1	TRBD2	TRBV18	CASSPASGRRNEQFF
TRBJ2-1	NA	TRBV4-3	CASSQGRWPRKSSYNEQFF
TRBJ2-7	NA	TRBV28	CASSLGFNPGAPLLYEQYF
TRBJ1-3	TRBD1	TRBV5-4	CASSLGGAGNTIYF
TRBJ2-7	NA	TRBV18	CASSLLSYEQYF